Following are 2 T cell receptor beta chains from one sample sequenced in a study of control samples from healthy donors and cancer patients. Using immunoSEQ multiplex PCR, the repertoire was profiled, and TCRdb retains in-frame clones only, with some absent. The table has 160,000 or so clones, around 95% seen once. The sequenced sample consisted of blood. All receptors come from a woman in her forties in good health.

The CDR3 coding sequence is TGTGCCAGCAGCTCCGACAGTGCAAGGGGGGATGGCTACACCTTC. Residues: CASSSDSARGDGYTF. The V and J genes are TRBV5-5 and TRBJ1-2; perhaps TRBD1 as D (6 bases). Germline CDR1 reads SGHKS; CDR2 reads YYEKEE (reference sequence). Trimming shortened V by 3 bases and J by 6 bases, and 18 bases separated the two germline ends. CDR3 size: 15 residues.

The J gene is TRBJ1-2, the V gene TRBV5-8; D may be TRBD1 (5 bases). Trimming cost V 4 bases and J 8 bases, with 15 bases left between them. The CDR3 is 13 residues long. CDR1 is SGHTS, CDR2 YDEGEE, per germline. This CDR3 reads CASSAPGRRGYTF. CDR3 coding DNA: TGTGCCAGCAGCGCCCCGGGACGGAGGGGCTACACCTTC. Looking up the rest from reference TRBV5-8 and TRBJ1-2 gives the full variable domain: EAGVTQSPTHLIKTRGQQATLRCSPISGHTSVYWYQQALGLGLQFLLWYDEGEERNRGNFPPRFSGRQFPNYSSELNVNALELEDSALYLCASSAPGRRGYTFGSGTRLTVV.